This T cell receptor beta chain was sequenced for a study of blood T cell repertoires in COVID-19. Overall study: Acute and convalescent COVID-19 specimens originated in the United States, Italy and Spain. T cells, B-cell-depleted T cells, or PBMCs provided the cDNA or gDNA that served as material.

The ends lost 3 bases at V and 16 bases at J; junction bases unmatched: 9. Germline V gives CDR1 SGHRS, CDR2 YFSETQ. The CDR3 is made up of 12 amino acids. Per the study methods: Amplifying reference gene primers gave estimates of nucleated cell counts. Sequencing used immunoSEQ multiplex PCR; TCRdb keeps in-frame clones, though not all of them. From that table come the V and J calls and clone size; the DNA was used to work out D and trimming. Here the sample spans 200,000 to 250,000 clones, roughly nine tenths being singletons. The table lists this clone with a few counts. Sequences were obtained from peripheral blood. This receptor was identified in a woman aged 18-29 years who had recovered from COVID-19. V gene TRBV5-1 combines with J gene TRBJ2-1; the match to TRBD2 covers 8 bases. The CDR3 DNA is TGCGCCAGCAGCTCTGCCGGGACTAGAGGTTTCTTC. This gives the protein CASSSAGTRGFF. Combining the CDR3 with reference TRBV5-1 and TRBJ2-1 gives the whole variable domain KAGVTQTPRYLIKTRGQQVTLSCSPISGHRSVSWYQQTPGQGLQFLFEYFSETQRNKGNFPGRFSGRQFSNSRSEMNVSTLELGDSALYLCASSSAGTRGFFGPGTRLTVL.